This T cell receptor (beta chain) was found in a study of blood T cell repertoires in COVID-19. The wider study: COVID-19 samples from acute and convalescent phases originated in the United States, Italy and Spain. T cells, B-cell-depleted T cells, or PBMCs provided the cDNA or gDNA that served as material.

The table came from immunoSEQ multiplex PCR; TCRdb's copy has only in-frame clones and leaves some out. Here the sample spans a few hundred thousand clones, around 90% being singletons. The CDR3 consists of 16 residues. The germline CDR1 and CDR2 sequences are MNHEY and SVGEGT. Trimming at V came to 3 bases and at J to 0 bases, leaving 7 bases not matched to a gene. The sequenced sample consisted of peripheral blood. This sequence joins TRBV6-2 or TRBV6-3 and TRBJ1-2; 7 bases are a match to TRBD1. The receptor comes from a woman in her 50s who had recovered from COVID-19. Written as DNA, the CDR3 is TGTGCCAGCAGTTATGCCGGGACAGCATCTAACTATGGCTACACCTTC. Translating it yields CASSYAGTASNYGYTF.